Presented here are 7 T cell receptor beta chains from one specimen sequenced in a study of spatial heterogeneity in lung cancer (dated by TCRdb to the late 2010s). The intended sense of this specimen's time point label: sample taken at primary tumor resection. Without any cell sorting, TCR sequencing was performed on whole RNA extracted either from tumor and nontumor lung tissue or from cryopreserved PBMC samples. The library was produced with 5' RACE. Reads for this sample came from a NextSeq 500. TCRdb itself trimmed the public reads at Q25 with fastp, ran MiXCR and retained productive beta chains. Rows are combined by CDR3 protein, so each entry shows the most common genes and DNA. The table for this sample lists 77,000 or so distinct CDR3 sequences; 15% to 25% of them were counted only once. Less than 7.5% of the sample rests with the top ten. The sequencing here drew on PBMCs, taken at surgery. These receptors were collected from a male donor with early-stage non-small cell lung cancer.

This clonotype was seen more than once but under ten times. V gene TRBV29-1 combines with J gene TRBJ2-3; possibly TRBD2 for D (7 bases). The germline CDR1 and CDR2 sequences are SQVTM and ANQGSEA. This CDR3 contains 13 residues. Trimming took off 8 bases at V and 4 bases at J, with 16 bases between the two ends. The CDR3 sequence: CSLGGGPSDTQYF. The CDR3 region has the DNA TGCAGCTTAGGGGGAGGGCCCTCAGATACGCAGTATTTT.

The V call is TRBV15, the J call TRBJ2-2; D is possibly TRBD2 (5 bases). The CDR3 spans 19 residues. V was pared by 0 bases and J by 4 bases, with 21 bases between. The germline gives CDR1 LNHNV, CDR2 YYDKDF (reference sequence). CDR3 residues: CATSRDASGLGASTGELFF. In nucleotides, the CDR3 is TGTGCCACCAGCAGAGACGCCTCCGGGCTGGGAGCGAGCACCGGGGAGCTGTTTTTT.

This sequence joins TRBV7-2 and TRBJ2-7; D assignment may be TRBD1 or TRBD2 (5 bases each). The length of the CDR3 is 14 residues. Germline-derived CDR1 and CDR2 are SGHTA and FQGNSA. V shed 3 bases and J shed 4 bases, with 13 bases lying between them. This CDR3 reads CASSFRGRIYEQYF. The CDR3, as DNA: TGTGCCAGCAGCTTTAGGGGACGGATTTACGAGCAGTACTTC.

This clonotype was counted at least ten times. The CDR3 DNA sequence: TGCGCCAGCAGGCCGGGACAGCGCGGGGCCAACGTCCTGACTTTC. Protein: CASRPGQRGANVLTF. This chain links TRBV5-1 with TRBJ2-6; 7 bases line up with TRBD1. The CDR3 has 15 residues. Germline V gene sequence: CDR1 SGHRS, CDR2 YFSETQ. Trimming at V came to 5 bases and at J to 4 bases, leaving 6 bases not matched to a gene.

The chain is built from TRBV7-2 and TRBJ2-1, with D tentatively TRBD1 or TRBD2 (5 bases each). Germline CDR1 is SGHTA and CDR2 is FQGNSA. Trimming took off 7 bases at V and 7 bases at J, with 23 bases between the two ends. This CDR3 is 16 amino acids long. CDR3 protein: CASTRAPRGARNEQFF. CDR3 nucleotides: TGTGCCAGCACCCGTGCCCCGAGAGGGGCTAGGAATGAGCAGTTCTTC.

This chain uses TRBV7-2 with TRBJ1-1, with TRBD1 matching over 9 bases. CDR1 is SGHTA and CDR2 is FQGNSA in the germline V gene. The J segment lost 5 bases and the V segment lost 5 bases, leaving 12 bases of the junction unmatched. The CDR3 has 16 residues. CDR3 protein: CASSGPTGGYRTEAFF. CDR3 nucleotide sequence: TGTGCCAGCAGCGGTCCGACAGGGGGATATCGGACTGAAGCTTTCTTT.

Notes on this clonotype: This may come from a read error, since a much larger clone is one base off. CDR3 amino acids: CASSRQGIRIGYGYTF. The DNA for the CDR3 is TGTGCCAGCAGCCGGCAGGGAATTAGGATCGGCTATGGCTACACCTTC. This chain joins TRBV7-9 and TRBJ1-2, with D possibly TRBD1 on 5 matching bases. With 5 bases removed from V and 4 bases from J, the gap between germline ends came to 20 bases. In germline, CDR1 is SEHNR, CDR2 FQNEAQ (reference sequence). The CDR3 is 16 amino acids.